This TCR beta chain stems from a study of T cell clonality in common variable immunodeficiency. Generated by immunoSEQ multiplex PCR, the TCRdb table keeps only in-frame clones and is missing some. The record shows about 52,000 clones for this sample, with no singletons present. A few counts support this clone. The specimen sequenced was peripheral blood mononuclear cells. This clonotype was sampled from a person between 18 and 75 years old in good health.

CDR3: CASSLSRGTQETQYF. The part of the CDR3 DNA that was read is TGCGCCAGCAGCTTGTCCAGGGGTACCCAAGAGACG. The chain combines TRBV5-1 with TRBJ2-3; tentatively, D is TRBD1 (6 bases). The read ends 3 residues early relative to the CDR3; the germline J gene fills the gap. This CDR3 comprises 15 residues. Germline lookup yields CDR1 SGHRS and CDR2 YFSETQ.